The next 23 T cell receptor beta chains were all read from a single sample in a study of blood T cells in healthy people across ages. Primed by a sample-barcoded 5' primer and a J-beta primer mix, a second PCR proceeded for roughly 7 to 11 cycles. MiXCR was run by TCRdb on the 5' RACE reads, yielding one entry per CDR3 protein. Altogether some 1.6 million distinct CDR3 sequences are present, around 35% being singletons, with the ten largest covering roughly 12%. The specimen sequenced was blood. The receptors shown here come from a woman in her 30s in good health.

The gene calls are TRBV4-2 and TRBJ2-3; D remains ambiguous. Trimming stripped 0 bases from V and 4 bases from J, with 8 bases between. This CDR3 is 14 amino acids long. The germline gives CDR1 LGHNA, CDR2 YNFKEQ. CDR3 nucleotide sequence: TGTGCCAGCAGCCAAGACGTGGGTTCAGATACGCAGTATTTT. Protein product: CASSQDVGSDTQYF.

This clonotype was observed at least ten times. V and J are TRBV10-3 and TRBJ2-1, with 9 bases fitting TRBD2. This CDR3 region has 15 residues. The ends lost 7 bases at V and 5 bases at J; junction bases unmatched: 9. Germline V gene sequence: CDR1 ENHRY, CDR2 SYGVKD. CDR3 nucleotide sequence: TGTGCCATCACCATCGGGGCTAGCGGGAACAATGAGCAGTTCTTC. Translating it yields CAITIGASGNNEQFF.

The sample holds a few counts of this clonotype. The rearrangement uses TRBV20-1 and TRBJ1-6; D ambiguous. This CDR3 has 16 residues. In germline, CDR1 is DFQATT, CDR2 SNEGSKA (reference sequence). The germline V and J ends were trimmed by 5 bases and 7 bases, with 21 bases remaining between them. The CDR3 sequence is CSAPSDRRGRNSPLHF. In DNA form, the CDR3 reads TGCAGTGCTCCCTCGGACCGAAGAGGACGGAATTCACCCCTCCACTTT.

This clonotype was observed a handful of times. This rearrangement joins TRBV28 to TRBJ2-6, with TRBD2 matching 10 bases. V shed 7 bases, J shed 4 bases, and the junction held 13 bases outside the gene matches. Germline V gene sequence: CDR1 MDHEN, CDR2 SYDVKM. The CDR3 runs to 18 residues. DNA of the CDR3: TGTGCCAGCAACCCGGAACCGGGACTAGCGACCGGGGCCAACGTCCTGACTTTC. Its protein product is CASNPEPGLATGANVLTF.

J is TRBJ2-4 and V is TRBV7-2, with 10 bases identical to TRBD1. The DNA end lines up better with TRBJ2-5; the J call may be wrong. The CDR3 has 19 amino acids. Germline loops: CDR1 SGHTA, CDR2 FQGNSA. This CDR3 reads CASSGYGTGVRARGETQYF. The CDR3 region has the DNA TGTGCCAGCAGTGGGTACGGGACAGGGGTTCGAGCGAGAGGAGAGACCCAGTACTTC.

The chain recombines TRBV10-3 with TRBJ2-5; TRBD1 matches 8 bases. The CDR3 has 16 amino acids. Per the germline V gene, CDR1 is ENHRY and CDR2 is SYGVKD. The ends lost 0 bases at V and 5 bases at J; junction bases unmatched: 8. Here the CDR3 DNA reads TGTGCCATCAGTGAGTCGAGACAGGGGATTGCCGAGACCCAGTACTTC. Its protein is CAISESRQGIAETQYF.

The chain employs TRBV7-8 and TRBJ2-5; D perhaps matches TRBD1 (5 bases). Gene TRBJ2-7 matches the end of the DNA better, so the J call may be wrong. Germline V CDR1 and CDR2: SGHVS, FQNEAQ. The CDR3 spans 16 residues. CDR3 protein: CASSLVHGQGSGEQYF. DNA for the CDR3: TGTGCCAGCAGCTTAGTTCATGGGCAGGGTTCCGGCGAGCAGTACTTC.

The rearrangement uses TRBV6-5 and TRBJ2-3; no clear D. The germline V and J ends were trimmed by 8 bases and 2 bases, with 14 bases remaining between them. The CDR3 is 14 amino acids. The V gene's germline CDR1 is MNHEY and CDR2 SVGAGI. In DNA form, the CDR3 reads TGTGCCAGCTCCCGTTATCCTGCCACAGATACGCAGTATTTT. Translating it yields CASSRYPATDTQYF.

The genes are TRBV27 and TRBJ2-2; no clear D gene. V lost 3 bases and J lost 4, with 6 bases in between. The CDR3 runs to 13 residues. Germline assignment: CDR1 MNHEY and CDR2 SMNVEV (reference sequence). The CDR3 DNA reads TGTGCCAGCAGTTTTGGGTCCACCGGGGAGCTGTTTTTT. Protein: CASSFGSTGELFF.

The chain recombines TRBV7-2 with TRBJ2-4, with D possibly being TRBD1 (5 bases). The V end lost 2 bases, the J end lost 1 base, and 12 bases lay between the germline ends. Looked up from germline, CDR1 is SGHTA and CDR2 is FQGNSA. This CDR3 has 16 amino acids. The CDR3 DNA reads TGTGCCAGCAGCTTAAGGGGTACTTCGGCCAAAAACATTCAGTACTTC. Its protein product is CASSLRGTSAKNIQYF.

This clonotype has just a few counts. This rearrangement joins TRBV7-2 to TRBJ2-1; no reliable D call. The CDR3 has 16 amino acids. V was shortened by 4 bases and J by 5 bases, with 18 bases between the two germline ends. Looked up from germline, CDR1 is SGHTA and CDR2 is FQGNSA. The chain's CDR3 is CASSSTWAAAHNEQFF. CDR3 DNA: TGTGCCAGCAGCTCTACCTGGGCGGCCGCCCACAATGAGCAGTTCTTC.

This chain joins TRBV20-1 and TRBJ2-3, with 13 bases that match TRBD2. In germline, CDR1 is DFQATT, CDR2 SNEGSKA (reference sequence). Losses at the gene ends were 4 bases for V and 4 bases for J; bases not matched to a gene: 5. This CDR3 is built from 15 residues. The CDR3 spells CSANRLAGGPDTQYF. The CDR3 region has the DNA TGCAGTGCTAACCGACTAGCGGGGGGACCAGATACGCAGTATTTT.

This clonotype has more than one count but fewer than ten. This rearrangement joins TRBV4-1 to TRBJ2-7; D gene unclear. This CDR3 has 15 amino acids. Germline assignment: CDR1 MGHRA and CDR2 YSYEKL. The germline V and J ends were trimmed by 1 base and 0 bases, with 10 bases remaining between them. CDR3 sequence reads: CASSQVGRSSYEQYF. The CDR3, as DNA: TGCGCCAGCAGCCAAGTAGGACGGAGCTCCTACGAGCAGTACTTC.

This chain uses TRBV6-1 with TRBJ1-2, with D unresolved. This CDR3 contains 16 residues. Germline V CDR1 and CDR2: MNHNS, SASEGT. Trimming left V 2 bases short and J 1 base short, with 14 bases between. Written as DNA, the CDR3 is TGTGCCAGCAGTGAATTGGGTCCCGAGATTAACTATGGCTACACCTTC. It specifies CASSELGPEINYGYTF.

CDR3 region: CASSEVGNIQYF. DNA of the CDR3: TGTGCCAGCAGTGAAGTGGGAAACATTCAGTACTTC. This rearrangement joins TRBV6-1 to TRBJ2-4, with D unresolved. Germline V lookup: CDR1 MNHNS, CDR2 SASEGT. The CDR3 runs 12 residues. V gave up 1 base and J gave up 6 bases, with 4 bases separating them.

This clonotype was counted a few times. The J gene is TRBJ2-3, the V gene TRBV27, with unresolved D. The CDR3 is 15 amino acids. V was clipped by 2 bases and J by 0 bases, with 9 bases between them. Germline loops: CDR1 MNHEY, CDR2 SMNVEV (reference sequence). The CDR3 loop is CASSLRLPSTDTQYF. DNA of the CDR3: TGTGCCAGCAGTTTAAGGCTTCCCAGCACAGATACGCAGTATTTT.

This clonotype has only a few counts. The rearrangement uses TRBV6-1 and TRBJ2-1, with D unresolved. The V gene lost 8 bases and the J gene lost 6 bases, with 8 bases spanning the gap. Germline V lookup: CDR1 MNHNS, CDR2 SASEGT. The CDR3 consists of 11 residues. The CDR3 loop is CASSVPNEQFF. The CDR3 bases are TGTGCCAGCTCCGTGCCCAATGAGCAGTTCTTC.

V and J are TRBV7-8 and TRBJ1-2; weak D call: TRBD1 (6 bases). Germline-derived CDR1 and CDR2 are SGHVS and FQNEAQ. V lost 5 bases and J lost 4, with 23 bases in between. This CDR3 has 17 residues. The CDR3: CASSLIPGQLTAYGYTF. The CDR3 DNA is TGTGCCAGCAGCCTCATCCCGGGACAACTAACGGCCTATGGCTACACCTTC.

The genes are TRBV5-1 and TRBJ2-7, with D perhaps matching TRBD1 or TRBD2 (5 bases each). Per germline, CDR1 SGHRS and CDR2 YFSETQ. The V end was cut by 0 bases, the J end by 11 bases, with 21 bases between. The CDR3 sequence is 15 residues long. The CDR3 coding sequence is TGCGCCAGCAGCTTGGCCGAGGACACCCAACGAGGGAAGTACTTC. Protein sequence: CASSLAEDTQRGKYF.

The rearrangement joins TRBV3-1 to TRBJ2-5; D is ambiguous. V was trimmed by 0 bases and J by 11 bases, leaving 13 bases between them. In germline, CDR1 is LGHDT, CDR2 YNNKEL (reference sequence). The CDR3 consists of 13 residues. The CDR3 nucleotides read TGTGCCAGCAGCCAAGAACATGTGGTGGAGCAGTACTTC. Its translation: CASSQEHVVEQYF.

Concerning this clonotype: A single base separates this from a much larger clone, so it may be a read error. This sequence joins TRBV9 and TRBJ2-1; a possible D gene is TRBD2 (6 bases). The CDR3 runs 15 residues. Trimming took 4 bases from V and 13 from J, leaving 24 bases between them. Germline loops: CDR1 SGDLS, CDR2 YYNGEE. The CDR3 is CASSSANSGGKTQFF. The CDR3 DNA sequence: TGTGCCAGCAGCTCAGCGAACTCCGGGGGAAAGACCCAGTTCTTC.

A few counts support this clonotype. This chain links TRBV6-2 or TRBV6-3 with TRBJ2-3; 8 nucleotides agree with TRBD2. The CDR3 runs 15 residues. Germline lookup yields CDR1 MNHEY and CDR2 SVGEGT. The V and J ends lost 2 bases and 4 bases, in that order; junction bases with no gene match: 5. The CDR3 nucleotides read TGTGCCAGCAGTTACATCGGGGGGGCCTCAGATACGCAGTATTTT. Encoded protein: CASSYIGGASDTQYF.

CDR3 loop: CASSRSGVGGSPLHF. The CDR3 coding sequence is TGTGCCAGCAGCCGTTCGGGGGTTGGGGGCTCACCCCTCCACTTT. The chain joins TRBV7-9 to TRBJ1-6, with a weak D call TRBD1 (6 bases). V lost 5 bases and J 10 bases, leaving 18 bases between the germline ends. Germline V gene data show CDR1 as SEHNR and CDR2 as FQNEAQ (reference sequence). This CDR3 has 15 residues.